Shown below are 23 T cell receptor beta chains from a single sample sequenced in a study of T cell responses to AZD1222 COVID-19 vaccine. Assay used: immunoSEQ multiplex PCR; TCRdb lists only in-frame clones, some missing. Of around 160,000 clones in the sample, 89% are singletons; the top ten hold 5% to 5.5%. Specimen: peripheral blood, collected on day 0 of AZD1222 vaccination. These TCRs come from an adult in good health.

This clone was picked up one time. The rearrangement links TRBV4-3 to TRBJ2-1, with 9 positions matching TRBD2. Germline V gives CDR1 LGHNA, CDR2 YSLEER. The CDR3 length is 16 residues. The J segment lost 9 bases and the V segment lost 0 bases, leaving 9 bases of the junction unmatched. The CDR3: CASSQDRGGRAGEQFF. Here the CDR3 DNA reads TGCGCCAGCAGCCAAGATCGGGGCGGGAGGGCTGGTGAGCAGTTCTTC.

The V gene is TRBV19, the J gene TRBJ1-5, with TRBD1 identical over 9 bases. The CDR3 spans 16 residues. Germline CDR1 is LNHDA and CDR2 is SQIVND (reference sequence). After removal of 6 bases from V and 11 bases from J, the junction contained 17 bases not matched to a gene. The CDR3 nucleotides read TGTGCCAGTAGATCTGGACAGGGGTTGGGGATCGGGGCCCAGCATTTT. It is translated as CASRSGQGLGIGAQHF. The whole variable domain, filled in from reference TRBV19 and TRBJ1-5, reads DGGITQSPKYLFRKEGQNVTLSCEQNLNHDAMYWYRQDPGQGLRLIYYSQIVNDFQKGDIAEGYSVSREKKESFPLTVTSAQKNPTAFYLCASRSGQGLGIGAQHFGDGTRLSIL.

This chain uses TRBV18 with TRBJ2-5, with D hard to call. Germline assignment: CDR1 KGHSH and CDR2 LQKENI. The V end lost 8 bases, the J end lost 5 bases, and 6 bases lay between the germline ends. This CDR3 spans 10 amino acids. This CDR3 is CASQAETQYF. For the CDR3, the DNA is TGTGCCAGCCAGGCGGAGACCCAGTACTTC. The full variable domain, with the rest looked up from reference TRBV18 and TRBJ2-5, is NAGVMQNPRHLVRRRGQEARLRCSPMKGHSHVYWYRQLPEEGLKFMVYLQKENIIDESGMPKERFSAEFPKEGPSILRIQQVVRGDSAAYFCASQAETQYFGPGTRLLVL.

This clone was seen just once. The gene calls are TRBV15 and TRBJ2-7; D remains unclear. V lost 0 bases and J 2 bases, leaving 8 bases between the germline ends. Germline CDR1 reads LNHNV; CDR2 reads YYDKDF (reference sequence). This CDR3 has 14 amino acids. The CDR3 region has the DNA TGTGCCACCAGCAGAGATCCGGCCGCCTACGAGCAGTACTTC. This gives the protein CATSRDPAAYEQYF.

The rearrangement uses TRBV18 and TRBJ1-5, with TRBD1 as a possible D gene (6 bases). In germline, CDR1 is KGHSH, CDR2 LQKENI. The V and J ends lost 6 bases and 6 bases respectively, with 12 bases between them. CDR3 length: 13 residues. The CDR3 spells CASSSGASQPQHF. The CDR3 DNA is TGTGCCAGCTCCTCAGGGGCGAGTCAGCCCCAGCATTTT.

This clone was observed once. V is TRBV20-1 and J is TRBJ2-7; perhaps TRBD2 as D (6 bases). V lost 5 bases, J lost 6 bases, and 11 bases lay in between. The CDR3 contains 11 residues. Germline V gene lookup returns CDR1 DFQATT and CDR2 SNEGSKA (reference sequence). CDR3 amino acids: CSAFGGPEQYF. In DNA form, the CDR3 reads TGCAGTGCTTTCGGGGGTCCCGAGCAGTACTTC.

This chain links TRBV5-1 with TRBJ2-1; 14 bases map to TRBD2. This CDR3 spans 16 amino acids. Germline V gene sequence: CDR1 SGHRS, CDR2 YFSETQ. V was clipped by 4 bases and J by 8 bases; unmatched bases: 8. The CDR3 DNA follows: TGCGCCAGCAGCATCCTGGGACTAGCGGGAGTGTATGAGCAGTTCTTC. Encoded protein: CASSILGLAGVYEQFF.

J is TRBJ2-1 and V is TRBV29-1; D possibly uses TRBD1 or TRBD2 (5 bases each). Between the trimmed V and J ends, which lost 5 bases and 7 bases, there was a span of 12 bases. Germline assignment: CDR1 SQVTM and CDR2 ANQGSEA. The length of the CDR3 is 12 residues. The CDR3: CSVSGEGNEQFF. DNA of the CDR3: TGCAGCGTTAGCGGAGAGGGGAATGAGCAGTTCTTC.

The rearrangement joins TRBV7-3 to TRBJ2-7; D perhaps matches TRBD1 (6 bases). CDR3 length: 13 amino acids. The V gene lost 4 bases and the J gene lost 6 bases, with 13 bases spanning the gap. Germline CDR1 is SGHTA and CDR2 is FQGTGA. The CDR3 DNA is TGTGCCAGCAGCTCTCGGATGGGGGCCGAGCAGTACTTC. Amino acids: CASSSRMGAEQYF.

The J gene is TRBJ2-5, the V gene TRBV6-5, with 9 positions matching TRBD2. Per the germline V gene, CDR1 is MNHEY and CDR2 is SVGAGI. The length of the CDR3 is 14 residues. V dropped 6 bases and J dropped 5; count of bases not matched to a gene: 7. CDR3 DNA sequence: TGTGCCAGCAGAAGACTAGCGGATGGGGAGACCCAGTACTTC. Residues: CASRRLADGETQYF.

The V gene is TRBV28, the J gene TRBJ2-1; 15 positions match TRBD2. Losses at the gene ends were 7 bases for V and 6 bases for J; bases not matched to a gene: 13. CDR1 and CDR2 from the germline V gene are MDHEN and SYDVKM. CDR3 length equals 18 residues. The DNA for the CDR3 is TGTGCCAGCACCCAGGGACTAGCGGGAGGCCAAATTAGCAATGAGCAGTTCTTC. It codes for CASTQGLAGGQISNEQFF.

The V and J genes are TRBV28 and TRBJ1-4, with a weak D call TRBD1 (6 bases). V was pared by 5 bases and J by 6 bases, with 16 bases between. The germline CDR1 and CDR2 sequences are MDHEN and SYDVKM. The CDR3 has 15 residues. CDR3 DNA sequence: TGTGCCAGCAGTCCCCGGACAGCCGTTCATGAAAAACTGTTTTTT. It codes for CASSPRTAVHEKLFF.

The chain employs TRBV7-2 and TRBJ2-1, with unresolved D. The CDR3 has 11 amino acids. The germline V and J ends were trimmed by 1 base and 10 bases, with 5 bases remaining between them. Germline CDR1 SGHTA, CDR2 FQGNSA. The CDR3 here is CASSLGTEQFF. The CDR3 DNA reads as TGTGCCAGCAGCTTAGGGACCGAGCAGTTCTTC.

The chain links TRBV7-8 to TRBJ1-5, with TRBD1 matching over 7 bases. CDR1 is SGHVS and CDR2 is FQNEAQ in the germline V gene. CDR3 length: 15 amino acids. Trimming removed 3 bases from V and 2 bases from J; junction bases left unmatched: 4. The CDR3, as DNA: TGTGCCAGCAGCTTGGGACAGTACGGCAATCAGCCCCAGCATTTT. Translated: CASSLGQYGNQPQHF.

This rearrangement joins TRBV5-8 to TRBJ1-5, with 11 nucleotides matching TRBD1. This CDR3 region has 18 residues. CDR1 SGHTS and CDR2 YDEGEE come from the germline V gene. V trimming: 5 bases; J trimming: 1 base; junction bases outside the gene matches: 11. The CDR3 DNA reads TGTGCCAGCAGTTCCGGGACAGGGGGGATTTCGAGCAATCAGCCCCAGCATTTT. The encoded protein is CASSSGTGGISSNQPQHF.

The rearrangement joins TRBV11-2 to TRBJ2-7; TRBD2 is a possible D gene (6 bases). V was pared by 2 bases and J by 3 bases, with 8 bases between. Germline values: CDR1 SGHAT, CDR2 FQNNGV. The CDR3 loop spans 13 amino acids. CDR3 bases: TGTGCCAGCAGCTTATTAGCGGACTACGAGCAGTACTTC. Its translation is CASSLLADYEQYF.

This sequence joins TRBV7-9 and TRBJ1-5, with D maybe TRBD1 (6 bases). Between the trimmed V and J ends, which lost 2 bases and 8 bases, there was a span of 10 bases. Germline CDR1 reads SEHNR; CDR2 reads FQNEAQ (reference sequence). This CDR3 has 13 residues. For the CDR3, the DNA is TGTGCCAGCAGCTTAACAGGGTGGGAGCCCCAGCATTTT. Its translation is CASSLTGWEPQHF.

This chain uses TRBV5-1 with TRBJ1-2; 7 bases are a match to TRBD1. The CDR3 has 12 amino acids. With V trimmed by 1 base and J by 11 bases, 5 bases remained unmatched. Germline V gives CDR1 SGHRS, CDR2 YFSETQ. As DNA, the CDR3 is TGCGCCAGCAGCTTGACGGACAGGCAATACACCTTC. It is translated as CASSLTDRQYTF.

This clone was detected once. The chain carries TRBV30 and TRBJ1-2; 7 positions match TRBD1. The junction had 4 bases not matched to a gene; V was cut back by 2 bases and J by 4 bases. The CDR3 has 13 residues. CDR1 is GTSNPN, CDR2 SVGIG, per germline (reference sequence). CDR3 loop: CAWSREGAYGYTF. In DNA, the CDR3 is TGTGCCTGGAGTAGGGAGGGGGCCTATGGCTACACCTTC.

This clone was found once. The V and J genes are TRBV9 and TRBJ2-1; 14 bases are a match to TRBD2. The CDR3 has 19 residues. CDR1 is SGDLS, CDR2 YYNGEE, per germline. V was pared by 2 bases and J by 7 bases, with 14 bases of the junction left unmatched. The CDR3: CASSVRGTSGRGTVNEQFF. Here the CDR3 DNA reads TGTGCCAGCAGCGTTAGGGGGACTAGCGGGAGAGGGACAGTGAATGAGCAGTTCTTC.

This chain links TRBV7-9 with TRBJ2-7, with D perhaps matching TRBD2 (6 bases). The ends were cut back, 5 bases at V and 4 bases at J, with 6 bases in the middle. In germline, CDR1 is SEHNR, CDR2 FQNEAQ (reference sequence). The length of the CDR3 is 11 residues. As DNA, the CDR3 is TGTGCCAGCAGCCGGGGGTACGAGCAGTACTTC. Translating it yields CASSRGYEQYF.

This chain uses TRBV11-3 with TRBJ1-3, with D tentatively TRBD1 (6 bases). Germline loops: CDR1 SGHNT, CDR2 YENEEA. Between the trimmed V and J ends, which lost 0 bases and 2 bases, there was a span of 14 bases. The CDR3 runs to 17 residues. This chain's CDR3 is CASSLEVGGLTGNTIYF. For the CDR3, the DNA is TGTGCCAGCAGCTTAGAAGTTGGGGGGCTAACTGGAAACACCATATATTTT.

The V call is TRBV7-3, the J call TRBJ2-1; perhaps TRBD1 as D (6 bases). This CDR3 spans 13 amino acids. Germline CDR1 SGHTA, CDR2 FQGTGA. Trimming removed 4 bases from V and 5 bases from J, with 9 bases in between. As DNA, the CDR3 is TGTGCCAGCAGCTACAACAGGGACAATGAGCAGTTCTTC. This translates into CASSYNRDNEQFF.